Listed here are 31 T cell receptor beta chains from one sample, sequenced in a study of shared clonotypes between healthy human individuals. TCRdb's table, derived via immunoSEQ multiplex PCR, lists solely in-frame clones and lacks some. This repertoire shows roughly 1,100,000 clones, approximately 72% found once; its top ten account for 1.4%. The specimen was memory CD4+ T cells sorted from blood. Subset noted: CD45RA-negative fraction. These receptors all stem from a man younger than 35 in good health.

V usage is TRBV30 and J usage is TRBJ1-5; perhaps TRBD1 as D (5 bases). The V and J ends lost 5 bases and 2 bases respectively, with 19 bases between them. The CDR3 is 16 amino acids. The germline V gene encodes CDR1 GTSNPN and CDR2 SVGIG (reference sequence). In nucleotides, the CDR3 is TGTGCCTGGGAGCCACCCGGGACCGGGGGCAATCAGCCCCAGCATTTT. This translates into CAWEPPGTGGNQPQHF.

This clone was detected a few times. The chain is built from TRBV5-1 and TRBJ1-1, with TRBD1 identical over 11 bases. CDR3 length: 13 residues. Germline lookup yields CDR1 SGHRS and CDR2 YFSETQ. The trim removed 0 bases at V and 9 bases at J, leaving 1 base unmatched. The CDR3: CASSLEDRGQAFF. CDR3 DNA: TGCGCCAGCAGCTTGGAGGACAGGGGGCAAGCTTTCTTT.

This sequence joins TRBV27 and TRBJ2-4; D unclear. There are 15 residues in the CDR3. Germline V gene data show CDR1 as MNHEY and CDR2 as SMNVEV (reference sequence). Trimming took 5 bases from V and 0 from J, leaving 11 bases between them. The CDR3 loop reads CASSPPAVAKNIQYF. For the CDR3, the DNA is TGTGCCAGCAGTCCGCCTGCTGTAGCCAAAAACATTCAGTACTTC.

The chain joins TRBV9 to TRBJ2-3; D might be TRBD2 (6 bases). The CDR3 length is 17 residues. V lost 3 bases and J lost 4, with 21 bases in between. Germline values: CDR1 SGDLS, CDR2 YYNGEE. CDR3 in amino acids: CASSEGLRGKKADTQYF. The CDR3 DNA reads as TGTGCCAGCAGCGAGGGCCTTCGGGGGAAGAAGGCAGATACGCAGTATTTT.

The chain links TRBV7-6 to TRBJ1-1; D is uncertain. V lost 8 bases, J lost 1 base, and 14 bases lay in between. There are 14 residues in the CDR3. The V gene's germline CDR1 is SGHVS and CDR2 FNYEAQ. The CDR3 spells CASSNSAGNTEAFF. As DNA, the CDR3 is TGTGCCAGCTCCAATTCTGCCGGGAACACTGAAGCTTTCTTT.

This clone was seen a handful of times. This chain connects TRBV5-1 to TRBJ2-1; D is possibly TRBD1 (6 bases). Germline V gene sequence: CDR1 SGHRS, CDR2 YFSETQ. Trimming pared 6 bases from V and 0 bases from J, leaving 13 bases between. This CDR3 spans 15 amino acids. CDR3: CASTPQGSSYNEQFF. In DNA form, the CDR3 reads TGCGCCAGCACCCCACAGGGAAGCTCCTACAATGAGCAGTTCTTC.

This sequence joins TRBV29-1 and TRBJ1-1; D unresolved. Trimming pared 5 bases from V and 0 bases from J, leaving 10 bases between. The CDR3 has 13 amino acids. Germline V lookup: CDR1 SQVTM, CDR2 ANQGSEA. DNA of the CDR3: TGCAGCGTTAGGGTTAATTTGAACACTGAAGCTTTCTTT. Protein product: CSVRVNLNTEAFF.

The chain carries TRBV7-2 and TRBJ1-2, with D possibly TRBD1 on 5 matching bases. Germline V gene lookup returns CDR1 SGHTA and CDR2 FQGNSA. V lost 2 bases and J 4 bases, leaving 23 bases between the germline ends. This CDR3 region has 18 residues. The CDR3 spells CASSLTPGGAGSIYGYTF. The CDR3 DNA is TGTGCCAGCAGCTTAACCCCCGGGGGAGCGGGTTCCATCTATGGCTACACCTTC. Full variable domain (outside the CDR3, taken from reference TRBV7-2 and TRBJ1-2): GAGVSQSPSNKVTEKGKDVELRCDPISGHTALYWYRQSLGQGLEFLIYFQGNSAPDKSGLPSDRFSAERTGGSVSTLTIQRTQQEDSAVYLCASSLTPGGAGSIYGYTFGSGTRLTVV.

This clone was detected many times. Other nucleotide sequences in the sample specify the same CDR3. The rearrangement links TRBV5-1 to TRBJ2-3; 11 bases map to TRBD2. Trimming at V came to 4 bases and at J to 2 bases, leaving 3 bases not matched to a gene. The CDR3 consists of 15 residues. Per the germline V gene, CDR1 is SGHRS and CDR2 is YFSETQ. The CDR3 sequence is CASSLAGGFTDTQYF. The CDR3 DNA sequence: TGCGCCAGCAGCCTAGCGGGGGGCTTCACAGATACGCAGTATTTT.

This clone was found once. V and J are TRBV7-2 and TRBJ1-1; D might be TRBD1 (5 bases). The CDR3 sequence is 14 residues long. V lost 7 bases to trimming and J lost 5 bases, with 17 bases between them. Germline V gives CDR1 SGHTA, CDR2 FQGNSA. CDR3 DNA: TGTGCCAGCAACGTTGGGGGTAGTGTGACTGAAGCTTTCTTT. Its protein is CASNVGGSVTEAFF.

The chain carries TRBV10-1 and TRBJ2-2, with 9 bases identical to TRBD2. With V trimmed by 6 bases and J by 3 bases, 8 bases remained unmatched. The CDR3 length is 16 residues. Germline V CDR1 and CDR2: WNHNN, SYGVQD (reference sequence). CDR3 in amino acids: CASRSLAGADTGELFF. CDR3 coding DNA: TGCGCCAGCAGATCCTTAGCGGGGGCGGACACCGGGGAGCTGTTTTTT.

V and J are TRBV5-8 and TRBJ2-7; D is unclear. With 0 bases removed from V and 0 bases from J, the gap between germline ends came to 7 bases. The CDR3 has 14 amino acids. Looked up from germline, CDR1 is SGHTS and CDR2 is YDEGEE. The CDR3 region is CASSLEWSSYEQYF. Here the CDR3 DNA reads TGTGCCAGCAGCTTGGAATGGAGCTCCTACGAGCAGTACTTC. Full variable domain (missing parts from reference TRBV5-8 and TRBJ2-7): EAGVTQSPTHLIKTRGQQATLRCSPISGHTSVYWYQQALGLGLQFLLWYDEGEERNRGNFPPRFSGRQFPNYSSELNVNALELEDSALYLCASSLEWSSYEQYFGPGTRLTVT.

The chain couples TRBV6-5 to TRBJ1-1, with D maybe TRBD1 (6 bases). Germline V gives CDR1 MNHEY, CDR2 SVGAGI. Deletions cut 5 bases from V and 5 bases from J, with 12 bases between. This CDR3 is 13 amino acids long. This CDR3 reads CASSQTGSTEAFF. CDR3 coding DNA: TGTGCCAGCAGTCAAACAGGGTCAACTGAAGCTTTCTTT.

A remark on this clone: This may come from a read error, since a much larger clone is one base off. The CDR3 is CASSLVAEQYF. CDR3 coding DNA: TGTGCCAGCAGCTTAGTGGCCGAGCAGTACTTC. This chain joins TRBV7-2 and TRBJ2-7; unclear D gene. V lost 1 base and J lost 6, with 4 bases in between. This CDR3 comprises 11 residues. Germline CDR1 is SGHTA and CDR2 is FQGNSA.

This rearrangement joins TRBV2 to TRBJ2-3; D possibly uses TRBD1 or TRBD2 (6 bases each). Trimming shortened V by 8 bases and J by 2 bases, and 11 bases separated the two germline ends. This CDR3 is 13 amino acids long. Germline CDR1 reads SNHLY; CDR2 reads FYNNEI. The CDR3 is CASGGLYTDTQYF. CDR3 sequence (DNA): TGTGCCAGCGGGGGGCTTTACACAGATACGCAGTATTTT.

Within the sample, this clone is medium-sized (0.01 to 0.1%). This chain connects TRBV7-3 to TRBJ1-4, with D possibly TRBD1 on 6 matching bases. Trimming took 4 bases from V and 3 from J, leaving 12 bases between them. The CDR3 totals 15 residues. The germline CDR1 and CDR2 sequences are SGHTA and FQGTGA. For the CDR3, the DNA is TGTGCCAGCAGCTCTCAGACAGGTCCTAATGAAAAACTGTTTTTT. Translated, it gives CASSSQTGPNEKLFF.

The chain combines TRBV29-1 with TRBJ2-3; possibly TRBD1 for D (5 bases). This CDR3 comprises 14 residues. With 6 bases removed from V and 3 bases from J, the gap between germline ends came to 16 bases. Per the germline V gene, CDR1 is SQVTM and CDR2 is ANQGSEA. The CDR3 protein is CSVDGAPRTDTQYF. The CDR3 DNA sequence: TGCAGCGTCGATGGGGCACCGCGGACAGATACGCAGTATTTT.

A word on this clone: The sample holds other DNA sequences that translate to the same CDR3. The rearrangement links TRBV20-1 to TRBJ2-1; D not resolved. Germline lookup yields CDR1 DFQATT and CDR2 SNEGSKA (reference sequence). The CDR3 sequence is 11 residues long. V lost 1 base and J 5 bases, leaving 3 bases between the germline ends. The CDR3 sequence is CSARANNEQFF. The CDR3 nucleotides are TGCAGTGCTAGAGCGAACAATGAGCAGTTCTTC.

Regarding this clone: In the same sample, other DNA sequences code for this CDR3. V is TRBV7-2 and J is TRBJ2-1, with TRBD2 as a possible D gene (5 bases). V lost 1 base and J 1 base, leaving 5 bases between the germline ends. The germline CDR1 and CDR2 sequences are SGHTA and FQGNSA. The CDR3 runs 14 residues. The CDR3 DNA sequence: TGTGCCAGCAGCTTAGGACTATCCTACAATGAGCAGTTCTTC. Residues: CASSLGLSYNEQFF.

The chain uses TRBV5-6 and TRBJ1-1; D might be TRBD1 (6 bases). The germline V and J ends were trimmed by 3 bases and 6 bases, with 12 bases remaining between them. The CDR3 length is 13 residues. Germline-derived CDR1 and CDR2 are SGHDT and YYEEEE. The CDR3: CASSSYRDPEAFF. CDR3 sequence (DNA): TGTGCCAGCAGCTCATACAGGGACCCTGAAGCTTTCTTT.

With regard to this clone: The sample carries other DNA sequences with the same CDR3. The genes are TRBV5-6 and TRBJ1-4; D is ambiguous. Germline CDR1 reads SGHDT; CDR2 reads YYEEEE. V lost 2 bases and J 8 bases, leaving 4 bases between the germline ends. The CDR3 has 11 amino acids. The CDR3 coding sequence is TGTGCCAGCAGCTTAGGCGAAAAACTGTTTTTT. Encoded protein: CASSLGEKLFF.

V usage is TRBV23-1 and J usage is TRBJ2-1; 10 bases map to TRBD2. TRBV23-1 is labeled an ORF, and its function is uncertain. V lost 3 bases to trimming and J lost 4 bases; unmatched junction nucleotides: 6. CDR3 length: 16 amino acids. The CDR3 loop reads CASSQGAGGPYNEQFF. In DNA form, the CDR3 reads TGCGCCAGCAGTCAGGGAGCGGGAGGGCCTTACAATGAGCAGTTCTTC.

The V gene is TRBV19, the J gene TRBJ2-3, with 7 nucleotides matching TRBD1. The V segment lost 5 bases and the J segment 0 bases; nucleotides outside the gene matches: 14. CDR1 is LNHDA and CDR2 is SQIVND in the germline V gene (reference sequence). The CDR3 loop spans 18 amino acids. CDR3 in DNA: TGTGCCAGTAGTGCCCGACTACGGGACAGCCCTAGCACAGATACGCAGTATTTT. It yields the protein CASSARLRDSPSTDTQYF.

The chain recombines TRBV5-1 with TRBJ2-5; TRBD1 matches at 11 bases. J was trimmed by 11 bases and V by 4 bases; bases with no gene match: 10. The CDR3 is 14 amino acids. The germline CDR1 and CDR2 sequences are SGHRS and YFSETQ. CDR3 sequence (DNA): TGCGCCAGCAGCAAGGGACAGGGGGAGCCTCTTCAGTACTTC. This translates into CASSKGQGEPLQYF.

This clone was seen repeatedly, ten times or more. The same CDR3 also results from other DNA sequences found in this sample. This chain links TRBV6-1 with TRBJ1-2; D uncertain. Looked up from germline, CDR1 is MNHNS and CDR2 is SASEGT. The CDR3 is made up of 12 amino acids. Trimming pared 0 bases from V and 2 bases from J, leaving 1 base between. The CDR3 is CASSEANYGYTF. CDR3 in DNA: TGTGCCAGCAGTGAAGCGAACTATGGCTACACCTTC.

This clone appeared a single time. This chain joins TRBV10-3 and TRBJ2-5, with D possibly TRBD1 on 6 matching bases. The CDR3 is made up of 14 amino acids. Looked up from germline, CDR1 is ENHRY and CDR2 is SYGVKD. The ends were cut back, 6 bases at V and 2 bases at J, with 13 bases in the middle. CDR3 DNA: TGTGCCATCAGAGCCGGGACAAGGCAAGAGACCCAGTACTTC. Protein sequence: CAIRAGTRQETQYF.

The chain couples TRBV6-6 to TRBJ2-7, with TRBD1 matching over 7 bases. V lost 5 bases, J lost 5 bases, and 15 bases stayed unmatched. Germline V gives CDR1 MNHNY, CDR2 SVGAGI (reference sequence). This CDR3 is built from 16 residues. The CDR3 DNA reads as TGTGCCAGCAGTCCTAAGGCCCGTCATACAGGGGACGAGCAGTACTTC. Translating it yields CASSPKARHTGDEQYF.

In DNA, the CDR3 is TGTGCCAGCAGTGAACAGGGCCCCCCTAGCACAGATACGCAGTATTTT. Amino acids: CASSEQGPPSTDTQYF. The V gene is TRBV6-1, the J gene TRBJ2-3; perhaps TRBD1 as D (5 bases). CDR3 length equals 16 residues. V lost 2 bases to trimming and J lost 0 bases, with 12 bases between them. Germline V gene sequence: CDR1 MNHNS, CDR2 SASEGT.

V and J are TRBV11-2 and TRBJ2-1; 9 bases are a match to TRBD2. This CDR3 has 16 residues. CDR1 SGHAT and CDR2 FQNNGV come from the germline V gene. J was trimmed by 5 bases and V by 3 bases; bases with no gene match: 8. Here the CDR3 DNA reads TGTGCCAGCAGCTTGCTAGGCGGGAGGGCTCACAATGAGCAGTTCTTC. Translation: CASSLLGGRAHNEQFF.

At least ten counts were recorded for this clone. For the CDR3, the DNA is TGTGCCTGGAGTGTGGGGACAGGGATCTACGAGCAGTACTTC. It translates to CAWSVGTGIYEQYF. The chain carries TRBV30 and TRBJ2-7; 9 nucleotides agree with TRBD1. J was trimmed by 3 bases and V by 0 bases; bases with no gene match: 3. CDR1 is GTSNPN, CDR2 SVGIG, per germline (reference sequence). The CDR3 extends over 14 amino acids.

A few counts support this clone. The rearrangement links TRBV6-1 to TRBJ2-5, with TRBD1 matching 9 bases. Germline trimming cut 7 bases from V and 3 bases from J; bases unmatched to any gene: 6. This CDR3 contains 14 residues. In germline, CDR1 is MNHNS, CDR2 SASEGT. The CDR3 loop is CASNRDRVEETQYF. The CDR3 bases are TGTGCCAGCAACCGGGACAGGGTTGAAGAGACCCAGTACTTC.